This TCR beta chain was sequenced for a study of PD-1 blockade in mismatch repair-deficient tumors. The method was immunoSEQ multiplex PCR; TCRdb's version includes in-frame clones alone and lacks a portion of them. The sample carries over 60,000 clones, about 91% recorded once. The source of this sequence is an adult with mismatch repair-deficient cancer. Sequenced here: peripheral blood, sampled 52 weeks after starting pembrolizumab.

CDR3 sequence (DNA): TGTGCCAGCAGTTTAATCGGGGGTTCCTACGAGCAGTACTTC. Translating it yields CASSLIGGSYEQYF. This chain joins TRBV27 and TRBJ2-7; possible D gene TRBD2, 6 bases. Germline V gives CDR1 MNHEY, CDR2 SMNVEV (reference sequence). This CDR3 is built from 14 residues. Deletions cut 2 bases from V and 1 base from J, with 9 bases between.